This TCR beta chain was observed in a study of T cell responses to AZD1222 COVID-19 vaccine. Germline V gives CDR1 LGHNA, CDR2 YSLEER. CDR3 size: 17 residues. V was shortened by 4 bases and J by 0 bases, with 18 bases between the two germline ends. Study observations and caveats: The breadth and depth of Spike-specific TCRs increased once two AZD1222 doses had been given. Regions 160-218 and 743-854 dominated among vaccine-associated CD4 TCRs spanning spike. Among spike-specific TCRs, nearly half reportedly target unmutated variant regions.

TCRdb's table, derived via immunoSEQ multiplex PCR, lists solely in-frame clones and lacks some. The sample gives approximately 150,000 clones, around 90% of which show up once; around 1.6% is in the top ten. Regarding this clone: Its antigen remains unknown.

This receptor was obtained from an adult who received the AZD1222 COVID-19 vaccine. J is TRBJ1-1 and V is TRBV4-3; maybe TRBD1 (6 bases). Material: peripheral blood, obtained 28 days after the second AZD1222 dose. The CDR3 here is CASSPTATGHLNTEAFF. The DNA for the CDR3 is TGCGCCAGCAGCCCGACGGCGACAGGTCATTTGAACACTGAAGCTTTCTTT.